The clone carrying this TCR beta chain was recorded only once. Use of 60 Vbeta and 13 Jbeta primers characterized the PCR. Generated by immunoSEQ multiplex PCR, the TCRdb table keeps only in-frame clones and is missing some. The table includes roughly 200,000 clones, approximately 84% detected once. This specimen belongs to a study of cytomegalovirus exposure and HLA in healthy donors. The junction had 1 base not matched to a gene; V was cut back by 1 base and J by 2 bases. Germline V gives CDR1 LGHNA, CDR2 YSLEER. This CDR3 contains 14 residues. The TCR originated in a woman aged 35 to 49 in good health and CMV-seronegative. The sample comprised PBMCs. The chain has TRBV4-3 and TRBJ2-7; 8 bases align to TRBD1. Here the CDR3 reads CASSQGTGTYEQYF. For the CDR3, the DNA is TGCGCCAGCAGCCAAGGGACAGGGACCTACGAGCAGTACTTC.